Detailed here is one T cell receptor beta chain. What it binds is not known. This sample is part of a study of post-analysis software for immune sequencing data. Findings and limits, study-wide: A significant reduction in normalized Chao1 diversity was observed in multiple sclerosis patients versus controls. Samples from one preparation batch, clustered by F measure, grouped strongly together. The five TRBV segments detected at higher frequency in patients than in controls included TRBV5-6, TRBV5-1 and TRBV20-1.

Unique molecular identifiers were built into the TCR beta cDNA libraries. In TCRdb, the PCR reads were re-called with MiXCR into one record per CDR3 protein. The data show 700,000 to 900,000 distinct CDR3 sequences, under 60% seen once. CDR3 length: 16 residues. Trimming took off 5 bases at V and 0 bases at J, with 16 bases between the two ends. The specimen sequenced was blood. The TCR was taken from a girl aged 5 to 17 with multiple sclerosis. The rearrangement uses TRBV12-3 or TRBV12-4 and TRBJ2-5; D is undetermined. This CDR3 is CASSPMDQLYQETQYF. In DNA, the CDR3 is TGTGCCAGCAGTCCCATGGACCAGCTGTACCAAGAGACCCAGTACTTC.